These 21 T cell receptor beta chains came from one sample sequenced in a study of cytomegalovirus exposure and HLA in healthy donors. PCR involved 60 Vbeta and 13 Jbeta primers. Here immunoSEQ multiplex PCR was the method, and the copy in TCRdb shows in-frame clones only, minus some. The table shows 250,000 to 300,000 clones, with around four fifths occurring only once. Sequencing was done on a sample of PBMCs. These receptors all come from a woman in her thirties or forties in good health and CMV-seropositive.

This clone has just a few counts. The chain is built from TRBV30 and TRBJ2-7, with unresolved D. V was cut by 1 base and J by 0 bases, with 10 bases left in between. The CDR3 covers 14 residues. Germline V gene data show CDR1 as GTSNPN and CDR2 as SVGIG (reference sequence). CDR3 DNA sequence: TGTGCCTGGAGTGGACTCTTCTACTCCTACGAGCAGTACTTC. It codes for CAWSGLFYSYEQYF.

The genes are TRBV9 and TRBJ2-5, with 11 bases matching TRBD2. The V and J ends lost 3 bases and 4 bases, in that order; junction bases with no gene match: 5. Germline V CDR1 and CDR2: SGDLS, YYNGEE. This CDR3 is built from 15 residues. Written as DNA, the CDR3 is TGTGCCAGCAGCGGACTAGCGGGAATAAGAGAGACCCAGTACTTC. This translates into CASSGLAGIRETQYF. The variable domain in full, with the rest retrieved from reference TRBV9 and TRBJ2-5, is DSGVTQTPKHLITATGQRVTLRCSPRSGDLSVYWYQQSLDQGLQFLIQYYNGEERAKGNILERFSAQQFPDLHSELNLSSLELGDSALYFCASSGLAGIRETQYFGPGTRLLVL.

In DNA form, the CDR3 reads TGTGCCAGCAGTTACCAGCGCGGGGGGGCCCACTACGAGCAGTACTTC. Its protein is CASSYQRGGAHYEQYF. This chain uses TRBV6-5 with TRBJ2-7; 9 nucleotides match TRBD2. V shed 2 bases and J 3 bases; nucleotides not matched to a gene: 8. The CDR3 has 16 amino acids. CDR1 and CDR2 from the germline V gene are MNHEY and SVGAGI.

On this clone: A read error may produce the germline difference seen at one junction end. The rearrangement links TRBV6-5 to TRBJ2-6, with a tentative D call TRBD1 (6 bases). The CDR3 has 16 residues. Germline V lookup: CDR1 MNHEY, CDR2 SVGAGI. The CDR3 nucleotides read TGTGCCAGCAGTTACTCGGGGGCCCCTGGGGCCAACGGCCTGACTTTC. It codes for CASSYSGAPGANGLTF.

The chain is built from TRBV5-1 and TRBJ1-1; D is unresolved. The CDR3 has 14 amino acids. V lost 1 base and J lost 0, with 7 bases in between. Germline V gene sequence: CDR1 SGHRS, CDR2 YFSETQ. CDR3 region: CASSLQDMNTEAFF. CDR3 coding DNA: TGCGCCAGCAGCTTGCAAGACATGAACACTGAAGCTTTCTTT.

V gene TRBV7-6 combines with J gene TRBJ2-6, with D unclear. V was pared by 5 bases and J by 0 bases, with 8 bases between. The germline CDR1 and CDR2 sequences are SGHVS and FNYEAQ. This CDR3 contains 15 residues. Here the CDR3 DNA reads TGTGCCAGCAGCCCGCTAACCTCTGGGGCCAACGTCCTGACTTTC. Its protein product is CASSPLTSGANVLTF.

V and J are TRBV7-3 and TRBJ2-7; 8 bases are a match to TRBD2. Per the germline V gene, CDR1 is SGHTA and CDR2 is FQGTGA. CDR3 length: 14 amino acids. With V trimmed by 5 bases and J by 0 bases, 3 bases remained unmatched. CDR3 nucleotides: TGTGCCAGCAGCCCCAGCGGGAGCTCCTACGAGCAGTACTTC. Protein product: CASSPSGSSYEQYF.

The chain's CDR3 is CASRTGRSTDTQYF. In DNA, the CDR3 is TGTGCCTCCCGTACAGGGCGGAGCACAGATACGCAGTATTTT. The V gene is TRBV2, the J gene TRBJ2-3, with TRBD1 as a possible D gene (6 bases). Between the trimmed V and J ends, which lost 11 bases and 0 bases, there was a span of 15 bases. The CDR3 spans 14 residues. Looked up from germline, CDR1 is SNHLY and CDR2 is FYNNEI. The variable domain in full, with the rest retrieved from reference TRBV2 and TRBJ2-3, is EPEVTQTPSHQVTQMGQEVILRCVPISNHLYFYWYRQILGQKVEFLVSFYNNEISEKSEIFDDQFSVERPDGSNFTLKIRSTKLEDSAMYFCASRTGRSTDTQYFGPGTRLTVL.

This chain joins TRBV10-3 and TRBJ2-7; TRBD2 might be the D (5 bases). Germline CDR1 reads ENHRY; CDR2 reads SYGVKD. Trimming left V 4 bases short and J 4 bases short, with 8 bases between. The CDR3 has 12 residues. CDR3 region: CAISVTGYEQYF. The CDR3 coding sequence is TGTGCCATCAGTGTGACGGGATACGAGCAGTACTTC.

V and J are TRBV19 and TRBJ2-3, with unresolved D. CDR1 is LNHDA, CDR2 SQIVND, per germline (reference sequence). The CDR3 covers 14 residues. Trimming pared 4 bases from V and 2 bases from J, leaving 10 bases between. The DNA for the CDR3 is TGTGCCAGTAGTACCCAGTCTCCCACAGATACGCAGTATTTT. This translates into CASSTQSPTDTQYF.

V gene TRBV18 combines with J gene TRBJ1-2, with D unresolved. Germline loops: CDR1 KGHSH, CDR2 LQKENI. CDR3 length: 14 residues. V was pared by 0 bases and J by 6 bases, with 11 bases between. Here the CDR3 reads CASSPPEAWDGYTF. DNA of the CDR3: TGTGCCAGCTCACCACCCGAGGCTTGGGATGGCTACACCTTC.

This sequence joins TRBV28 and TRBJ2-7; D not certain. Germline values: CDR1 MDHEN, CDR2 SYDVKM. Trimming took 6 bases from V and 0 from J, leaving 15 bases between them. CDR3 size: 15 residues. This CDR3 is CASSPRPRSSYEQYF. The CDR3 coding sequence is TGTGCCAGCAGCCCCCGCCCTAGAAGCTCCTACGAGCAGTACTTC.

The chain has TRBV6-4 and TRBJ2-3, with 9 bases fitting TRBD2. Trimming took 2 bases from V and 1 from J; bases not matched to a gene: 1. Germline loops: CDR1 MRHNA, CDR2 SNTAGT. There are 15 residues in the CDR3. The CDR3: CASSDQRGGTDTQYF. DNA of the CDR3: TGTGCCAGCAGTGACCAGCGGGGGGGCACAGATACGCAGTATTTT.

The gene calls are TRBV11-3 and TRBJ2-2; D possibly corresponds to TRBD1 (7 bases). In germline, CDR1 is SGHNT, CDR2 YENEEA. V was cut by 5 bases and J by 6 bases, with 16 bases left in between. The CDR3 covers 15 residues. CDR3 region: CASSGQGGTAGELFF. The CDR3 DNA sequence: TGTGCCAGCAGCGGGCAGGGGGGAACCGCCGGGGAGCTGTTTTTT.

The CDR3 bases are TGTGCCAGCAGTGATTGGGACAGGGCCTACGAGCAGTACTTC. Protein product: CASSDWDRAYEQYF. The J gene is TRBJ2-7, the V gene TRBV2, with 9 nucleotides matching TRBD1. Looked up from germline, CDR1 is SNHLY and CDR2 is FYNNEI. V gave up 3 bases and J gave up 2 bases; unmatched junction bases: 2. This CDR3 is 14 amino acids long. The full variable domain, completed using reference TRBV2 and TRBJ2-7, is EPEVTQTPSHQVTQMGQEVILRCVPISNHLYFYWYRQILGQKVEFLVSFYNNEISEKSEIFDDQFSVERPDGSNFTLKIRSTKLEDSAMYFCASSDWDRAYEQYFGPGTRLTVT.

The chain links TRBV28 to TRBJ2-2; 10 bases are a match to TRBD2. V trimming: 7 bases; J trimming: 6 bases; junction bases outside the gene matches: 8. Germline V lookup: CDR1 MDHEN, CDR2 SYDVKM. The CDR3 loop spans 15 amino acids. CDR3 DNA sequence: TGTGCCAGCACCTCTCAAGCGGGAGGGCCCGGGGAGCTGTTTTTT. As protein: CASTSQAGGPGELFF. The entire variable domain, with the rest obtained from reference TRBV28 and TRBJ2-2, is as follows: DVKVTQSSRYLVKRTGEKVFLECVQDMDHENMFWYRQDPGLGLRLIYFSYDVKMKEKGDIPEGYSVSREKKERFSLILESASTNQTSMYLCASTSQAGGPGELFFGEGSRLTVL.

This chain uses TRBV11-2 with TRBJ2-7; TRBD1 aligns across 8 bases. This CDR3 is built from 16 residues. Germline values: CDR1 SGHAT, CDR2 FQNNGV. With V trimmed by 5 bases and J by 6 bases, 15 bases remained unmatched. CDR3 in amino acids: CASSAPRRDRSPEQYF. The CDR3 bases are TGTGCCAGCAGCGCCCCGCGGCGGGACAGGTCGCCCGAGCAGTACTTC.

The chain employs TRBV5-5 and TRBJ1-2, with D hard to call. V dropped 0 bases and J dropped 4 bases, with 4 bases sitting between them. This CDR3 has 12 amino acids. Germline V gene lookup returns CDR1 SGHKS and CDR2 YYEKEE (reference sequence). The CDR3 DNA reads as TGTGCCAGCAGCTTGGACGGCTATGGCTACACCTTC. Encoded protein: CASSLDGYGYTF.

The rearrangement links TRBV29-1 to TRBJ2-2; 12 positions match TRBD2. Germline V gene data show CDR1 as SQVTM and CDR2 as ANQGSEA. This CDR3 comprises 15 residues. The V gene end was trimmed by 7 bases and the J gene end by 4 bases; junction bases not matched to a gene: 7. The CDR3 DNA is TGCAGCGCCACCGGACTAGCGGGGTTCACCGGGGAGCTGTTTTTT. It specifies CSATGLAGFTGELFF.

DNA for the CDR3: TGTGCCAGTAGTATAGCCAGGCTGAACACTGAAGCTTTCTTT. Amino acids: CASSIARLNTEAFF. The J gene is TRBJ1-1, the V gene TRBV19; no definite D call. Germline-derived CDR1 and CDR2 are LNHDA and SQIVND (reference sequence). V dropped 1 base and J dropped 0 bases, with 6 bases sitting between them. There are 14 residues in the CDR3. The full variable domain, completed using reference TRBV19 and TRBJ1-1, is DGGITQSPKYLFRKEGQNVTLSCEQNLNHDAMYWYRQDPGQGLRLIYYSQIVNDFQKGDIAEGYSVSREKKESFPLTVTSAQKNPTAFYLCASSIARLNTEAFFGQGTRLTVV.

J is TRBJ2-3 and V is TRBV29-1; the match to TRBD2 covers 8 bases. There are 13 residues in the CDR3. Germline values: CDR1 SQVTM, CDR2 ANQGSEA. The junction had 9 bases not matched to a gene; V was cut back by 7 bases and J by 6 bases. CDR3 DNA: TGCAGCGCCACTAGCGGCCAGTGGGATACGCAGTATTTT. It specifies CSATSGQWDTQYF.